What follows are 10 T cell receptor beta chains derived from one specimen sequenced in a study of STAT3 mutations in large granular lymphocyte leukemia. Findings and limits, study-wide: At least one immunodominant TCR beta clonotype appeared in every T-cell large granular lymphocyte leukemia patient.

Their antigens remain unidentified. Some clones are missing from TCRdb's copy, which holds only in-frame ones; the method was immunoSEQ multiplex PCR. The repertoire holds tens of thousands of clones, with around 88% as singletons. The sample consisted of peripheral blood mononuclear cells. These receptors originate from a man aged 55 to 70 with T-cell large granular lymphocyte leukemia. Some clones in this sample may be carry-over from other donors' samples.

This chain joins TRBV5-1 and TRBJ2-2, with TRBD2 matching 10 bases. Germline V gene data show CDR1 as SGHRS and CDR2 as YFSETQ. V lost 0 bases to trimming and J lost 4 bases; unmatched junction nucleotides: 9. The CDR3 is made up of 18 amino acids. CDR3 residues: CASSLGPSGRTGTGELFF. The CDR3 DNA reads as TGCGCCAGCAGCTTGGGTCCTAGCGGGAGAACGGGCACCGGGGAGCTGTTTTTT.

This clone has a single count. This chain links TRBV6-6 with TRBJ2-1; the D gene is possibly TRBD1 (6 bases). In germline, CDR1 is MNHNY, CDR2 SVGAGI (reference sequence). Deletions cut 8 bases from V and 6 bases from J, with 14 bases between. The length of the CDR3 is 13 residues. CDR3 coding DNA: TGTGCCAGCCGGCTCTTAGGGGGCAATGAGCAGTTCTTC. Amino acids: CASRLLGGNEQFF.

The V and J genes are TRBV5-4 and TRBJ2-2, with D unclear. V shed 1 base and J shed 5 bases, with 15 bases lying between them. The CDR3 covers 16 residues. Germline V gene data show CDR1 as SGHNT and CDR2 as YYREEE (reference sequence). The CDR3 coding sequence is TGTGCCAGCAGCTTGATTGGGCCCATTGGGACCGGGGAGCTGTTTTTT. Protein sequence: CASSLIGPIGTGELFF.

J is TRBJ2-7 and V is TRBV20-1; D is undetermined. The length of the CDR3 is 11 residues. The V end was cut by 0 bases, the J end by 3 bases, with 3 bases between. Germline V gene sequence: CDR1 DFQATT, CDR2 SNEGSKA (reference sequence). The CDR3 DNA is TGCAGTGCTAGAGACAGCTACGAGCAGTACTTC. Amino acids: CSARDSYEQYF.

This chain joins TRBV7-9 and TRBJ1-3; D may be TRBD1 (6 bases). V shed 4 bases and J shed 6 bases, with 13 bases lying between them. The CDR3 runs to 14 residues. Germline assignment: CDR1 SEHNR and CDR2 FQNEAQ (reference sequence). CDR3 sequence (DNA): TGTGCCAGCAGCTATCTAGGGGGAGAAAACACCATATATTTT. The encoded protein is CASSYLGGENTIYF.

The chain recombines TRBV5-1 with TRBJ1-5; D is perhaps TRBD1 (6 bases). With 0 bases removed from V and 6 bases from J, the gap between germline ends came to 13 bases. This CDR3 is 15 amino acids long. Per the germline V gene, CDR1 is SGHRS and CDR2 is YFSETQ. The CDR3 sequence is CASSLAGAQGQPQHF. The CDR3 DNA reads as TGCGCCAGCAGCTTGGCGGGGGCGCAAGGTCAGCCCCAGCATTTT.

CDR3 sequence reads: CASSPLSLDSGEKLFF. In DNA form, the CDR3 reads TGTGCCAGCAGTCCCCTCTCCCTTGACTCGGGAGAAAAACTGTTTTTT. The rearrangement uses TRBV28 and TRBJ1-4; D gene uncertain. Germline assignment: CDR1 MDHEN and CDR2 SYDVKM. Trimming shortened V by 5 bases and J by 8 bases, and 21 bases separated the two germline ends. The CDR3 runs to 16 residues.

V and J are TRBV18 and TRBJ2-5, with TRBD1 matching over 8 bases. Germline loops: CDR1 KGHSH, CDR2 LQKENI. Trimming cost V 5 bases and J 5 bases; bases outside gene matches: 10. This CDR3 region has 15 residues. The CDR3 protein is CASSDRTGYFETQYF. CDR3 sequence (DNA): TGTGCCAGCTCAGACCGGACAGGGTATTTCGAGACCCAGTACTTC.

The chain couples TRBV4-2 to TRBJ2-7; 8 bases line up with TRBD2. Germline lookup yields CDR1 LGHNA and CDR2 YNFKEQ. CDR3 length: 16 residues. Losses at the gene ends were 0 bases for V and 4 bases for J; bases not matched to a gene: 8. DNA of the CDR3: TGTGCCAGCAGCCAAGAAATAGGGACTAGGTCTTACGAGCAGTACTTC. This sequence encodes CASSQEIGTRSYEQYF.

The chain combines TRBV7-9 with TRBJ1-2; D is perhaps TRBD1 (5 bases). Looked up from germline, CDR1 is SEHNR and CDR2 is FQNEAQ (reference sequence). This CDR3 is built from 15 residues. V was cut by 5 bases and J by 8 bases, with 21 bases left in between. CDR3 bases: TGTGCCAGCAGCAGTTTTTCTTGGGGCCGGGGAGGCTACACCTTC. This sequence encodes CASSSFSWGRGGYTF.